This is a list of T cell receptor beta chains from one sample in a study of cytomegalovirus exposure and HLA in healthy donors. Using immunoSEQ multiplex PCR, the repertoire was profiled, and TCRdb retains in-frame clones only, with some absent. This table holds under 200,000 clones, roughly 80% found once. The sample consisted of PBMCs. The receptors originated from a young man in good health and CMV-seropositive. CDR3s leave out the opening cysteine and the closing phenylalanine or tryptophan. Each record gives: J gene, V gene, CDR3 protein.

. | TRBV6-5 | ASSYSKRSSYEQY
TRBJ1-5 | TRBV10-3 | AISPRGPRDQPQH
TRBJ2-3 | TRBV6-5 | ASSYSGTSGADTQY
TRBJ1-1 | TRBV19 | AASGTVNTEAF
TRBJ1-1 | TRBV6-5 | ASSYGDSHTEAF
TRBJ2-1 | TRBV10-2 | ASDQRESSYNEQF
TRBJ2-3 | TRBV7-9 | ASSLKGGGTDTQY
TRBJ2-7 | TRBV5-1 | ASSLSQVGGQY
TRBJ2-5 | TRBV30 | AWSPGETQY
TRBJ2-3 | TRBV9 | ASSEGLAGEDTQY
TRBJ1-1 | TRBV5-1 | ASSLAVRNTEAF
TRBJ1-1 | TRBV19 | ASDPFGTGPVLRTEAF
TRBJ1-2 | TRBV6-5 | ASSYSRTGGGYT
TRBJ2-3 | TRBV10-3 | AIRNYSTGAFTDTQY
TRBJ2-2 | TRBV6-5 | ASRQGLAGAGELF
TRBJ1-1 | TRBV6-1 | ASSDFGGEVMNTEAF
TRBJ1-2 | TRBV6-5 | ASSYSTTGAVYGYT
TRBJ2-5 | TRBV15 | ATSRGTLGGETQY
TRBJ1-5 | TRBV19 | ASTIGGEGQPQH
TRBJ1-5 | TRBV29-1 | SVGVSNQPQH
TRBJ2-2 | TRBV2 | ASHRDTGELF
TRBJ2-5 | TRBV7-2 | ASSRTVTAQETQY
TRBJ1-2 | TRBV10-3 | AINSDKGYGYT
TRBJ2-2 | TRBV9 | ASSPRAGNTGELF
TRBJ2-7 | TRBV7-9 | SSSSPGLGRDEQY
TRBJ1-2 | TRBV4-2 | ASSQVPADYGYT
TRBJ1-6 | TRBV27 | ASSLAGLDSPLH